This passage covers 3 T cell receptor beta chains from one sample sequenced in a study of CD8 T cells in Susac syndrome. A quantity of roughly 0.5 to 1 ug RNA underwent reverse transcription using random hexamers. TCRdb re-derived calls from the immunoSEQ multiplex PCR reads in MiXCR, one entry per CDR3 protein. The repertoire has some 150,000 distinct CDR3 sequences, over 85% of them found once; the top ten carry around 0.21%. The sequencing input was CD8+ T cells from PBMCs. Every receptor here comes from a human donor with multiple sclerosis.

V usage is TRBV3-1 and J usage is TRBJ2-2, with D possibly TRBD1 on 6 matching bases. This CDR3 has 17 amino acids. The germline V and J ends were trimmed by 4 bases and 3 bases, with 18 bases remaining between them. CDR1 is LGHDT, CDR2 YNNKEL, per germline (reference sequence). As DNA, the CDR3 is TGTGCCAGCAGCCCCCGTAAGGGGGAAATGCACACCGGGGAGCTGTTTTTT. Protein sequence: CASSPRKGEMHTGELFF.

The chain's CDR3 is CASSPAGPGTDTQYF. CDR3 DNA: TGTGCCAGCAGCCCTGCGGGGCCCGGCACAGATACGCAGTATTTT. The gene calls are TRBV7-9 and TRBJ2-3, with TRBD2 as a possible D gene (6 bases). V dropped 5 bases and J dropped 1 base, with 13 bases sitting between them. Germline loops: CDR1 SEHNR, CDR2 FQNEAQ (reference sequence). This CDR3 is 15 amino acids long.

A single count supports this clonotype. The CDR3 DNA reads as TGTGCCAGCCGACTGGGGTACAATGAGCAGTTCTTC. It specifies CASRLGYNEQFF. J is TRBJ2-1 and V is TRBV27, with D unclear. The CDR3 is 12 residues long. V was pared by 8 bases and J by 4 bases, with 9 bases between. Germline V CDR1 and CDR2: MNHEY, SMNVEV (reference sequence).